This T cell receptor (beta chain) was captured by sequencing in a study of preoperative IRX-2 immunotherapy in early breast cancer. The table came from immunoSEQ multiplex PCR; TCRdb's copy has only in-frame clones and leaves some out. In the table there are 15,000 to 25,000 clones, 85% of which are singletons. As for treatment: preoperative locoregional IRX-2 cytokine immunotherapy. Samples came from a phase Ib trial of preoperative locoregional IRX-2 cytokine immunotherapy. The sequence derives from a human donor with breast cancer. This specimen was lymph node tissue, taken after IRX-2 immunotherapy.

The CDR3 sequence is CASSSTSGGQGWDEQFF. The CDR3 region has the DNA TGTGCCAGCAGCTCGACTAGCGGGGGTCAGGGTTGGGATGAGCAGTTCTTC. V is TRBV11-3 and J is TRBJ2-1, with 12 bases matching TRBD2. This CDR3 spans 17 amino acids. The junction had 12 bases not matched to a gene; V was cut back by 4 bases and J by 8 bases. Germline V gene sequence: CDR1 SGHNT, CDR2 YENEEA.